Sequencing of this T cell receptor (beta chain) was carried out in a study of T cell responses to AZD1222 COVID-19 vaccine (dated by TCRdb to about 2021). The study in broad terms: TCR sequencing was performed for about 250 trial participants, of whom around 200 were given two doses of AZD1222 and around 25 were given two doses of MenACWY control vaccine. Trial participants were enrolled by age into subgroups of 18-55, 56-69 and 70-plus years, and about 150, 27 and 61 TCR-sequenced participants, respectively, were included in these subgroups. Broad study findings and their caveats: CD4 TCRs associated with the vaccine covered the entire spike protein, and the dominant responses were in regions 160-218 and 743-854. Most participants were white British and females outnumbered males, and the authors suggested that clonal diversity may have been underestimated. In the small 56-69-year group, the increase in depth fell short of significance, most likely because of low power. After two AZD1222 doses, spike-specific TCR breadth and depth were significantly higher than at day 0 and than in MenACWY recipients. Reportedly, close to half of the unique spike-specific TCRs recognized epitopes lying outside the regions that are mutated in the B.1.351 and B.1.1.7 variants. Because no day 14 peak-response samples were available, repertoires were characterized only after the peak T cell response. Conclusions about previously exposed vaccinees are limited, since just five or six AZD1222 recipients were seropositive for SARS-CoV-2 at baseline.

The time point label, as the study defines it: about 28 days (+/-7) after the second vaccine dose. Because spike-specific TCR depth and breadth did not differ between the two schedules, AZD1222 recipients who got a second dose at roughly 4 weeks were pooled with those who got a second dose at roughly 12 weeks. Vaccinee samples were obtained from the UK trials COV001 and COV002, which included a single-blind randomized controlled phase 2/3 trial of AZD1222 (ChAdOx1 nCoV-19) in healthy adults. For TCRbeta chain sequencing, PBMC samples from trial participants were taken at day 0 and at day 28 after the second dose. The CDR3 has 15 amino acids, counting the end cysteine and phenylalanine. Just the 45-base CDR3 DNA is kept, in frame starting at base 1. The germline V gene specifies SGHTA as CDR1 and FQGTGA as CDR2. The germline V and J ends show losses of 5 bases and 5 bases respectively, and no gene match explains 6 bases of the junction.

Turning to this clone: Its antigen remains unidentified. No per-base quality is available; no much larger clone lies one base away.

The CDR3 regions of human TCRbeta chains were subjected to immunosequencing. Per the original workflow: Repertoire TCRs were matched against a reference library of SARS-CoV-2-specific TCRs generated with the MIRA antigen-specificity platform. Breadth meant the fraction of unique TCRs that were SARS-CoV-2-associated, whereas depth meant the fraction of total T cells that were SARS-CoV-2-associated. Using the MIRA data, every spike-specific TCR was mapped to the spike region that the TCR reacted to and assigned to either a CD4 or a CD8 class. Log10-transformed breadth and depth values were compared by one-way ANOVA with Sidak's multiple comparisons tests. This is the immuneACCESS table as TCRdb keeps it, with only in-frame sequences that have V and J called. A part of the clones is gone; compared with another copy, unresolved V genes explain less than half, and the rest is unexplained. The V and J calls and clone size were taken over from that table, and D and trimming were inferred from the DNA. The sample table contains over 100,000 clones; only one count was recorded for approximately 91% of them. Around 0.98% of the sample lies in the top ten.

The material sequenced was peripheral blood, taken 28 days after the second AZD1222 dose. Recombination linked TRBV7-3 to TRBJ2-5, with 12 middle bases fitting TRBD2. The TCR comes from an adult who received the AZD1222 COVID-19 vaccine. The nucleotide sequence reads TGTGCCAGCAGCCCGACTAGCGGGAGCCGGGAGACCCAGTACTTC. Translated, this gives CASSPTSGSRETQYF.